What follows are 4 T cell receptor beta chains derived from one specimen sequenced in a study of OX40 agonist ivuxolimab in advanced cancers. TCRdb's copy holds only in-frame clones and misses some; the assay was immunoSEQ multiplex PCR. The sample lists approximately 59,000 clones; around nine tenths were seen once. This material consisted of CD4+ or CD8+ T cells sorted from blood, taken in a trial of the OX40 agonist ivuxolimab. These receptor sequences come from an adult with an advanced solid tumor such as melanoma, head and neck, liver or kidney cancer.

This chain connects TRBV7-2 to TRBJ2-5, with D possibly being TRBD1 or TRBD2 (6 bases each). V was trimmed by 5 bases and J by 2 bases, leaving 9 bases between them. This CDR3 contains 13 residues. Germline V lookup: CDR1 SGHTA, CDR2 FQGNSA. CDR3 in DNA: TGTGCCAGCAGCGGAGGGACACAAGAGACCCAGTACTTC. Encoded protein: CASSGGTQETQYF.

V gene TRBV18 combines with J gene TRBJ2-3; TRBD2 matches 7 bases. The germline V gene has CDR1 KGHSH and CDR2 LQKENI. The CDR3 runs 16 residues. The ends lost 4 bases at V and 3 bases at J; junction bases unmatched: 10. The CDR3 DNA follows: TGTGCCAGCTCACTTACCCAGCGGGGTGGGACAGATACGCAGTATTTT. As protein: CASSLTQRGGTDTQYF.

This clone has a handful of counts. The V gene is TRBV7-8, the J gene TRBJ2-7; D gene unclear. The V end lost 5 bases, the J end lost 3 bases, and 8 bases lay between the germline ends. The CDR3 contains 12 residues. CDR1 is SGHVS and CDR2 is FQNEAQ in the germline V gene. In DNA form, the CDR3 reads TGTGCCAGCAGCCTTCCCCTCTACGAGCAGTACTTC. This sequence encodes CASSLPLYEQYF.

V and J are TRBV10-3 and TRBJ2-3; tentative D call: TRBD2 (6 bases). Germline CDR1 ENHRY, CDR2 SYGVKD. V lost 10 bases and J 3 bases, leaving 20 bases between the germline ends. The CDR3 totals 15 residues. The CDR3 DNA reads as TGTGCCACTTCTTCCGGGACTCACAAAACAGATACGCAGTATTTT. Amino acids: CATSSGTHKTDTQYF.